This T cell receptor (beta chain) was documented in a study of blood T cell repertoires in COVID-19 (TCRdb year 2020). With regard to the full study: Samples from collaborators originated in the United States, Italy and Spain and spanned both the acute and convalescent phases of COVID-19. The prospective study material was composed of cDNA or gDNA derived from T cells, B-cell-depleted T cells, or PBMCs. Subjects who had been exposed to COVID-19, were actively infected with it, or had recovered from it provided the deeply sampled blood TCRbeta repertoires that made up the dataset. A freely available public database, intended as a resource for researchers studying the immune response to SARS-CoV-2, is where the repertoires were released. Samples came from the ongoing ImmuneRACE study (first 160 participants) plus 1,254 subjects from 6 global collaborators. Sample metadata almost always included a de-identified subject ID, COVID-19 status, age in years and sex. Where available, HLA class I and class II types were taken from metadata supplied by the sample provider and were not determined by assay-based typing.

The germline V gene (reference sequence) gives CDR1 as PRHDT and CDR2 as FYEKMQ. Deletion took 5 bases off V and 4 bases off J, with a span of 15 bases between the germline ends. The CDR3, from cysteine to phenylalanine, totals 15 residues. The read is trimmed to its CDR3 DNA, 45 bases read in frame from base 1. The immunoSEQ Assay, a bias-controlled multiplex PCR, was used to amplify TCRbeta CDR3 regions from genomic DNA. The authors' pipeline ran thus. The number of nucleated cells in each sample was estimated from the amplification of reference gene primers within the assay. To quantify the absolute abundance of each unique TCRbeta CDR3 rearrangement, sequence reads were collapsed and filtered. For each sample, productive Simpson clonality was calculated as the square root of Simpson's diversity index across productive rearrangements. Imported from immuneACCESS, the table was reduced by TCRdb to in-frame sequences with V and J called. These copies leave out some clones; in studies compared against another copy, an unresolved V gene accounts for under half, and the cause of the remainder is not known. The V and J calls and the clone size are those of that table, but D and trimming were determined from the DNA. The sample data list a few hundred thousand clones, and approximately 81% of these were observed just once. The ten biggest clones cover over 15% of the sample.

Participants in the prospective study were aged 18 to 89 years, lived in over 20 United States geographic areas, and enrolled through a virtual design. In the prospective study, participants were assigned to cohorts based on the clinical history participants reported in a screening survey and a study questionnaire. Recovered participants in ImmuneRACE Cohort 3 were defined by two consecutive negative NP/OP PCR tests, clearance by a healthcare professional, or resolution of symptoms. Each participant in the prospective study had whole blood, serum and a nasopharyngeal or oropharyngeal swab collected by mobile phlebotomists. Prospective study participants could optionally give additional blood draws and questionnaires over an approximately 2-month period. Before DNA extraction, prospective study blood samples were shipped either frozen or at room temperature. General findings and caveats noted by the study authors: Clinical and demographic metadata were provided uncurated, with the amount varying by source and participant.

On this clone itself: Its antigen is unknown. No quality values exist for individual bases; no much larger clone is one base distant.

The sequence was obtained from a man between 40 and 49 years old who had recovered from COVID-19. The sequence joins TRBV13 to TRBJ2-1; the D segment could be TRBD2, given 5 matching bases. Sequenced sample: PBMCs or T cells enriched from blood (not recorded which). The DNA sequence is as follows: TGTGCCAGCAGCCCCGGGGTGACCCTATACAATGAGCAGTTCTTC. Its translation is CASSPGVTLYNEQFF.